This T cell receptor beta chain was documented in a study of regulatory T cells in long-lasting Graves disease. A word on this clonotype: Its antigen is undetermined.

Time point in this sample: persistent/refractory GD, antithyroid drugs over 5 years with positive TRAb. From RNA extracted from PBMCs, the TCR library was made. Investigators report Graves' disease was diagnosed under American Thyroid Association guidelines. Patients of an endocrinology department in Xi'an, China, were included. Study-wide results and limits: A reduction in accuracy may have resulted from the small sample size. Segments TRBV28, TRBJ1-2 and TRBJ2-5 showed preferential usage in persistent disease.

Arm-PCR of CDR3 regions and iRepertoire HTBI primers were the basis on which TCR beta libraries were built. TCRdb used MiXCR to reprocess the multiplex PCR reads, holding one entry per CDR3 protein. The sample has almost 350,000 distinct CDR3 sequences, roughly a fifth seen once; the top ten hold roughly 29%. The germline V and J ends were trimmed by 5 bases and 3 bases, with 18 bases remaining between them. Looked up from germline, CDR1 is SGDLS and CDR2 is YYNGEE. The CDR3 sequence is 16 residues long. The rearrangement links TRBV9 to TRBJ1-3, with D uncertain. Here the sequenced sample was peripheral blood mononuclear cells (PBMCs), taken when the disease was refractory, from a patient treated with antithyroid drugs. This sequence was found in a female donor with Graves disease. CDR3 residues: CASSAQTGGVGNTIYF. The CDR3 DNA sequence: TGTGCCAGCAGTGCTCAAACTGGAGGAGTTGGAAACACCATATATTTT. Full variable domain (missing parts from reference TRBV9 and TRBJ1-3): DSGVTQTPKHLITATGQRVTLRCSPRSGDLSVYWYQQSLDQGLQFLIQYYNGEERAKGNILERFSAQQFPDLHSELNLSSLELGDSALYFCASSAQTGGVGNTIYFGEGSWLTVV.